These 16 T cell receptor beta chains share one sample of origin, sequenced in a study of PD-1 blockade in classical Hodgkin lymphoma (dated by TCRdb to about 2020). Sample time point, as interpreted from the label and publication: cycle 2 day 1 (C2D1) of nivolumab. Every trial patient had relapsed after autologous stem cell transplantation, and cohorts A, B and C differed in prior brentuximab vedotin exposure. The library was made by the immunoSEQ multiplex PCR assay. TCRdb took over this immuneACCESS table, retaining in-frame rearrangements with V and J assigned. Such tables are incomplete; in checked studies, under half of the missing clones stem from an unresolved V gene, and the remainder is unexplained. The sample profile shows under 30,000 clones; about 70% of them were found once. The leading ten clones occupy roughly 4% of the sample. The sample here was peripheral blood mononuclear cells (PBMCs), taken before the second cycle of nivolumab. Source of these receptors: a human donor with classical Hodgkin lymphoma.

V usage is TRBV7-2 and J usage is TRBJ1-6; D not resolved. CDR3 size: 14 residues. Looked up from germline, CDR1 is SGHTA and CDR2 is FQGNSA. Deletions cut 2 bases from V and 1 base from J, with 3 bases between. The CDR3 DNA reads TGTGCCAGCAGCTTAAAGTCCTATAATTCACCCCTCCACTTT. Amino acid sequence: CASSLKSYNSPLHF. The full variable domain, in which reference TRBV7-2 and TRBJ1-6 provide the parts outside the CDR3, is GAGVSQSPSNKVTEKGKDVELRCDPISGHTALYWYRQSLGQGLEFLIYFQGNSAPDKSGLPSDRFSAERTGGSVSTLTIQRTQQEDSAVYLCASSLKSYNSPLHFGNGTRLTVT.

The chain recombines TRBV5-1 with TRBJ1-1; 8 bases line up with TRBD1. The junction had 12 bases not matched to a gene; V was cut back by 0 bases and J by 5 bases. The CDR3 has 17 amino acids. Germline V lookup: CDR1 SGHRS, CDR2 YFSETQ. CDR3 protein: CASSLGRQGASRTEAFF. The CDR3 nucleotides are TGCGCCAGCAGCTTGGGTCGCCAGGGGGCGAGTAGAACTGAAGCTTTCTTT.

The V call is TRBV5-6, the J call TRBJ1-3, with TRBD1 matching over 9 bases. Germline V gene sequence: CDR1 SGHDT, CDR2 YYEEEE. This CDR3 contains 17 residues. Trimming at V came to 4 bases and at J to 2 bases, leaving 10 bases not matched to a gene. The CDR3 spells CASSRGGQGNPGNTIYF. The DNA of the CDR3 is TGTGCCAGCAGCCGGGGGGGACAGGGAAATCCTGGAAACACCATATATTTT. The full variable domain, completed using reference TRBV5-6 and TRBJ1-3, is DAGVTQSPTHLIKTRGQQVTLRCSPKSGHDTVSWYQQALGQGPQFIFQYYEEEERQRGNFPDRFSGHQFPNYSSELNVNALLLGDSALYLCASSRGGQGNPGNTIYFGEGSWLTVV.

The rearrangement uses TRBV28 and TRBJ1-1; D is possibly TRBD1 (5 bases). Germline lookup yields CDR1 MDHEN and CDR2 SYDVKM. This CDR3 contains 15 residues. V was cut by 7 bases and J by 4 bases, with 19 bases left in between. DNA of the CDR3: TGTGCCAGCACCTTAAGGGGACCCTCCTCCACTGAAGCTTTCTTT. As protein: CASTLRGPSSTEAFF.

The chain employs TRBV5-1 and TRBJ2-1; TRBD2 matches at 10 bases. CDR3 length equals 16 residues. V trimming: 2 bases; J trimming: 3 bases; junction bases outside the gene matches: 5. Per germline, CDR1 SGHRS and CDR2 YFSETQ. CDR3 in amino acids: CASSFMSSGGYNEQFF. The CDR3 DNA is TGCGCCAGCAGCTTCATGTCTAGCGGGGGCTACAATGAGCAGTTCTTC. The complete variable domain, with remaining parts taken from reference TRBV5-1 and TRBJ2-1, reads KAGVTQTPRYLIKTRGQQVTLSCSPISGHRSVSWYQQTPGQGLQFLFEYFSETQRNKGNFPGRFSGRQFSNSRSEMNVSTLELGDSALYLCASSFMSSGGYNEQFFGPGTRLTVL.

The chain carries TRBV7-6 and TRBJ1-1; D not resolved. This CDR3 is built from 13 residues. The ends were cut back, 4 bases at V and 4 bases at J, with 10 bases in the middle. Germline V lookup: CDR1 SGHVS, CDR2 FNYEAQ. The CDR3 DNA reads TGTGCCAGCAGCTCCCAGGAGAGCACTGAAGCTTTCTTT. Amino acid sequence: CASSSQESTEAFF.

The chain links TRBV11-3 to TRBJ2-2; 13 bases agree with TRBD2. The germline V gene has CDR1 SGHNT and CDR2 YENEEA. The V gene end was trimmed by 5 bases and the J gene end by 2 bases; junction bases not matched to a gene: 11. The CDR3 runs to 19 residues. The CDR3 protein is CASSPRRGLAGPNTGELFF. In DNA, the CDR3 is TGTGCCAGCAGCCCCCGAAGGGGACTAGCGGGGCCTAACACCGGGGAGCTGTTTTTT.

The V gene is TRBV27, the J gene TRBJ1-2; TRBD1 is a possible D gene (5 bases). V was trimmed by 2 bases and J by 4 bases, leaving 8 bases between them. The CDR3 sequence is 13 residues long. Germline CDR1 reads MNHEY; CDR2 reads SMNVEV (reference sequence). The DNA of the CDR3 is TGTGCCAGCAGTTTAAGGGGTACCTATGGCTACACCTTC. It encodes CASSLRGTYGYTF.

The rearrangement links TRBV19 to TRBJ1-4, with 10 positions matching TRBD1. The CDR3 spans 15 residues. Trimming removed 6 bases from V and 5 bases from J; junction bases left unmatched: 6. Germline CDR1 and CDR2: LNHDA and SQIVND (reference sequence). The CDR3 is CASRSPGQGNEKLFF. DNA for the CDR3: TGTGCCAGTAGAAGCCCGGGACAGGGGAATGAAAAACTGTTTTTT.

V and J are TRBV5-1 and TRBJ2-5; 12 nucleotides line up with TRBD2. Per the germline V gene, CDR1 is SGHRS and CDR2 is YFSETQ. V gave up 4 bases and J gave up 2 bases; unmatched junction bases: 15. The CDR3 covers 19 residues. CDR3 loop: CASSLAGTSGLTRQETQYF. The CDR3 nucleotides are TGCGCCAGCAGCCTGGCGGGGACTAGCGGGCTAACGCGTCAAGAGACCCAGTACTTC.

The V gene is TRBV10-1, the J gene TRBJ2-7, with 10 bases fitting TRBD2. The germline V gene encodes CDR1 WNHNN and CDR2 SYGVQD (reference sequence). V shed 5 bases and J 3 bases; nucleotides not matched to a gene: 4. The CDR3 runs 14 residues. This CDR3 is CASSSGGADYEQYF. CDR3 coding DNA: TGCGCCAGCAGTAGCGGGGGGGCGGACTACGAGCAGTACTTC.

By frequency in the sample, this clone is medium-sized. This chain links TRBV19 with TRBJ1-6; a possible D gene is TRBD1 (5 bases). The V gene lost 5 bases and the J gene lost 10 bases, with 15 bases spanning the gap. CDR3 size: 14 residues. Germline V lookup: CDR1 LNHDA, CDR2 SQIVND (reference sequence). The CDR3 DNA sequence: TGTGCCAGTAGTCTGACAGTGGGAGACTCACCCCTCCACTTT. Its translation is CASSLTVGDSPLHF.

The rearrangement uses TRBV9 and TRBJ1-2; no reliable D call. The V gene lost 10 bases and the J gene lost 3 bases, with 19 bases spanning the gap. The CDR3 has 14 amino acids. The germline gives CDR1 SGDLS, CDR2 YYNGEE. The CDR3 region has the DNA TGTGCCGGGTTCTACAAAGCACTGGACTATGGCTACACCTTC. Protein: CAGFYKALDYGYTF.

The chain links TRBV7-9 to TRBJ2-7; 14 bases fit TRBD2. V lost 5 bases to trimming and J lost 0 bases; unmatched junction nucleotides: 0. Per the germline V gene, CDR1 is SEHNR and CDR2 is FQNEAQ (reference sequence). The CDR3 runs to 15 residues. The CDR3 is CASSGTSGSSYEQYF. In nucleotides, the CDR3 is TGTGCCAGCAGCGGGACTAGCGGGAGCTCCTACGAGCAGTACTTC.

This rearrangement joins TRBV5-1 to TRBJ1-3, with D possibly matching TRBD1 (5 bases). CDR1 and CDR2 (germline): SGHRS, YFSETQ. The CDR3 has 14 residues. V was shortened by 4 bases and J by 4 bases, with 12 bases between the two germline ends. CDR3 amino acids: CASSPDTGGNTIYF. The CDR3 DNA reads TGCGCCAGCAGCCCGGACACGGGAGGAAACACCATATATTTT. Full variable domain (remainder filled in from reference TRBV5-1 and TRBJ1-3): KAGVTQTPRYLIKTRGQQVTLSCSPISGHRSVSWYQQTPGQGLQFLFEYFSETQRNKGNFPGRFSGRQFSNSRSEMNVSTLELGDSALYLCASSPDTGGNTIYFGEGSWLTVV.

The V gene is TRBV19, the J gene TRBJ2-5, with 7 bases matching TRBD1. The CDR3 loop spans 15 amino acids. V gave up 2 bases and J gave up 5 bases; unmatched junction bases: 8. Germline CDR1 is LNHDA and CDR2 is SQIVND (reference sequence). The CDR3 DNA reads TGTGCCAGTAGTATAAACGACAGGGCTTCCGAGACCCAGTACTTC. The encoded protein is CASSINDRASETQYF.